What follows are 23 T cell receptor beta chains derived from one specimen sequenced in a study of CD8 T cells in Susac syndrome (dated by TCRdb to the late 2010s). Receptor amplification or capture employed the immunoSEQ multiplex PCR assay. RNA was extracted using the RNeasy kit, and roughly 0.5 to 1 microgram was reverse transcribed with random hexamers. TCRdb reprocessing: public reads trimmed at Q25 with fastp, clones called with MiXCR, in-frame beta chains kept. A single entry per CDR3 protein holds the most common genes and DNA from its merged rows. This sample lists fewer than 150,000 distinct CDR3 sequences; 90% to 95% were detected once. The ten largest clones capture around 0.25% of the sample. Specimen: CD8+ T cells from PBMCs. These receptors were obtained from a human donor with multiple sclerosis.

This clonotype was detected only once. J is TRBJ2-2 and V is TRBV24-1; TRBD1 aligns across 8 bases. The CDR3 consists of 14 residues. CDR1 and CDR2 (germline): KGHDR, SFDVKD. Trimming removed 5 bases from V and 8 bases from J; junction bases left unmatched: 6. DNA for the CDR3: TGTGCCACCAGTGTCTCAGGGGGCGCGGGGGAGCTGTTTTTT. Its protein is CATSVSGGAGELFF.

The genes are TRBV20-1 and TRBJ2-7; TRBD1 agrees at 11 bases. CDR1 and CDR2 from the germline V gene are DFQATT and SNEGSKA (reference sequence). The length of the CDR3 is 16 residues. V dropped 5 bases and J dropped 5; count of bases not matched to a gene: 14. CDR3 sequence reads: CSAQDRGQVPGNEQYF. The DNA for the CDR3 is TGCAGTGCTCAGGACAGGGGGCAGGTTCCGGGCAACGAGCAGTACTTC.

V is TRBV19 and J is TRBJ1-2; D gene unclear. Germline CDR1 and CDR2: LNHDA and SQIVND (reference sequence). The CDR3 covers 12 residues. V lost 3 bases and J lost 9, with 11 bases in between. The CDR3 DNA is TGTGCCAGTAGTATGGGCCCGATAAGCTACACCTTC. Translating it yields CASSMGPISYTF.

V and J are TRBV5-6 and TRBJ2-4, with D perhaps matching TRBD2 (5 bases). Trimming cost V 1 base and J 7 bases, with 15 bases left between them. The germline CDR1 and CDR2 sequences are SGHDT and YYEEEE. The CDR3 length is 15 residues. The CDR3 protein is CASSLTPAGWNIQYF. The CDR3 DNA follows: TGTGCCAGCAGCTTGACCCCGGCGGGCTGGAACATTCAGTACTTC.

This clonotype was detected a few times. This sequence joins TRBV28 and TRBJ1-1, with D hard to call. Germline CDR1 MDHEN, CDR2 SYDVKM. The CDR3 runs to 13 residues. Deletions cut 8 bases from V and 0 bases from J, with 10 bases between. CDR3 loop: CASSRQMNTEAFF. The CDR3 DNA follows: TGTGCCAGCTCTCGTCAGATGAACACTGAAGCTTTCTTT.

The chain links TRBV7-2 to TRBJ2-7; 7 nucleotides align to TRBD2. This CDR3 region has 14 residues. Germline CDR1 is SGHTA and CDR2 is FQGNSA. The ends lost 7 bases at V and 5 bases at J; junction bases unmatched: 11. The CDR3 spells CASTPSGSGDEQYF. In nucleotides, the CDR3 is TGTGCCAGCACCCCGTCGGGGAGCGGGGACGAGCAGTACTTC.

CDR3 loop: CASSITSGFTDTQYF. The CDR3 DNA is TGTGCCAGCAGCATTACTAGCGGCTTCACAGATACGCAGTATTTT. This chain joins TRBV14 and TRBJ2-3; TRBD2 matches at 8 bases. CDR3 length: 15 amino acids. V trimming: 5 bases; J trimming: 2 bases; junction bases outside the gene matches: 6. Germline-derived CDR1 and CDR2 are SGHDN and FVKESK.

The chain uses TRBV7-9 and TRBJ2-3; D unresolved. The germline V gene encodes CDR1 SEHNR and CDR2 FQNEAQ (reference sequence). The CDR3 covers 15 residues. V dropped 5 bases and J dropped 0 bases, with 12 bases sitting between them. Written as DNA, the CDR3 is TGTGCCAGCAGCGAACCAGGAATTAGCACAGATACGCAGTATTTT. As protein: CASSEPGISTDTQYF.

This chain connects TRBV6-5 to TRBJ1-5; no clear D. Per germline, CDR1 MNHEY and CDR2 SVGAGI. Trimming removed 4 bases at V and 4 bases at J, with 8 bases between. The CDR3 totals 13 residues. The CDR3 sequence: CASSFEANQPQHF. The CDR3 bases are TGTGCCAGCAGTTTTGAAGCAAATCAGCCCCAGCATTTT.

This clonotype was seen just once. This rearrangement joins TRBV16 to TRBJ1-4, with 7 bases that match TRBD1. CDR3 length: 15 amino acids. V shed 2 bases, J shed 7 bases, and the junction held 7 bases outside the gene matches. Germline loops: CDR1 KGHSY, CDR2 FQNENV. This CDR3 reads CASSQHDRAPEKLFF. Here the CDR3 DNA reads TGTGCCAGCAGCCAACACGACAGGGCACCTGAAAAACTGTTTTTT.

V usage is TRBV7-9 and J usage is TRBJ2-1, with D perhaps TRBD1 (6 bases). Germline assignment: CDR1 SEHNR and CDR2 FQNEAQ (reference sequence). Between the trimmed V and J ends, which lost 4 bases and 0 bases, there was a span of 10 bases. CDR3 size: 15 residues. CDR3 nucleotides: TGTGCCAGCAGCTCGGACAGAAGCTCCTACAATGAGCAGTTCTTC. Amino acid sequence: CASSSDRSSYNEQFF.

This chain connects TRBV7-9 to TRBJ1-4; maybe TRBD1 (5 bases). CDR1 is SEHNR, CDR2 FQNEAQ, per germline (reference sequence). V was cut by 3 bases and J by 6 bases, with 17 bases left in between. The CDR3 is made up of 16 amino acids. CDR3 nucleotides: TGTGCCAGCAGCTTGGCTATCAGGGACCTGGATGAAAAACTGTTTTTT. It is translated as CASSLAIRDLDEKLFF. Full variable domain (remainder filled in from reference TRBV7-9 and TRBJ1-4): DTGVSQNPRHKITKRGQNVTFRCDPISEHNRLYWYRQTLGQGPEFLTYFQNEAQLEKSRLLSDRFSAERPKGSFSTLEIQRTEQGDSAMYLCASSLAIRDLDEKLFFGSGTQLSVL.

CDR3: CSVAGTGIQETQYF. For the CDR3, the DNA is TGCAGCGTCGCCGGGACAGGGATACAAGAGACCCAGTACTTC. The chain links TRBV29-1 to TRBJ2-5, with 9 positions matching TRBD1. This CDR3 comprises 14 residues. CDR1 and CDR2 from the germline V gene are SQVTM and ANQGSEA. The V gene end was trimmed by 6 bases and the J gene end by 2 bases; junction bases not matched to a gene: 7.

The V call is TRBV29-1, the J call TRBJ2-7; 12 positions agree with TRBD2. The junction had 5 bases not matched to a gene; V was cut back by 7 bases and J by 1 base. CDR3 size: 14 residues. Germline CDR1 is SQVTM and CDR2 is ANQGSEA. The DNA of the CDR3 is TGCAGCGCCGGACTAGCGGGATCGTCCTACGAGCAGTACTTC. This codes for CSAGLAGSSYEQYF.

This chain uses TRBV27 with TRBJ2-7; D unclear. The germline gives CDR1 MNHEY, CDR2 SMNVEV (reference sequence). The CDR3 has 12 residues. The V and J ends lost 7 bases and 5 bases respectively, with 12 bases between them. CDR3 in DNA: TGTGCCAGCATCGGCGCTCCACACGAGCAGTACTTC. Encoded protein: CASIGAPHEQYF.

V is TRBV7-7 and J is TRBJ2-1, with a possible D match to TRBD1 (6 bases). The CDR3 has 14 residues. V was shortened by 4 bases and J by 7 bases, with 14 bases between the two germline ends. Per germline, CDR1 SSHAT and CDR2 FNYEAQ (reference sequence). CDR3 sequence reads: CASSSYTGSNEQFF. In nucleotides, the CDR3 is TGTGCCAGCAGCTCGTACACAGGGAGTAATGAGCAGTTCTTC. Full variable domain (missing parts from reference TRBV7-7 and TRBJ2-1): GAGVSQSPRYKVTKRGQDVTLRCDPISSHATLYWYQQALGQGPEFLTYFNYEAQPDKSGLPSDRFSAERPEGSISTLTIQRTEQRDSAMYRCASSSYTGSNEQFFGPGTRLTVL.

This clonotype was found a few times. The chain links TRBV5-6 to TRBJ1-1; D is unclear. The CDR3 consists of 13 residues. Germline V CDR1 and CDR2: SGHDT, YYEEEE. V dropped 0 bases and J dropped 1 base, with 4 bases sitting between them. CDR3 in DNA: TGTGCCAGCAGCTTGGATGCGAACACTGAAGCTTTCTTT. Translating gives CASSLDANTEAFF.

This clonotype was seen just once. This CDR3 reads CASGEVTNEKLFF. CDR3 sequence (DNA): TGTGCCAGTGGGGAGGTAACTAATGAAAAACTGTTTTTT. This chain connects TRBV19 to TRBJ1-4; D uncertain. Trimming removed 8 bases at V and 1 base at J, with 8 bases between. Germline V gene data show CDR1 as LNHDA and CDR2 as SQIVND (reference sequence). The CDR3 spans 13 residues.

This clonotype was counted only a few times. The chain employs TRBV5-6 and TRBJ1-1; no clear D gene. V was clipped by 0 bases and J by 5 bases, with 11 bases between them. This CDR3 contains 14 residues. Germline CDR1 reads SGHDT; CDR2 reads YYEEEE. The CDR3 protein is CASSLGPGSTEAFF. The CDR3, as DNA: TGTGCCAGCAGCTTGGGCCCCGGGAGTACTGAAGCTTTCTTT. Full variable domain (missing parts from reference TRBV5-6 and TRBJ1-1): DAGVTQSPTHLIKTRGQQVTLRCSPKSGHDTVSWYQQALGQGPQFIFQYYEEEERQRGNFPDRFSGHQFPNYSSELNVNALLLGDSALYLCASSLGPGSTEAFFGQGTRLTVV.

CDR3 nucleotides: TGCAGTGCTAGAGATACTAGCGGGAGAGAGCAGTACTTC. The encoded protein is CSARDTSGREQYF. The V call is TRBV20-1, the J call TRBJ2-7; 11 nucleotides align to TRBD2. With V trimmed by 0 bases and J by 7 bases, 2 bases remained unmatched. Germline lookup yields CDR1 DFQATT and CDR2 SNEGSKA (reference sequence). The CDR3 consists of 13 residues.

The CDR3 coding sequence is TGCGCCAGCAGCCAAGTCCTTCAGGGGGCCCCCTATGGCTACACCTTC. Its translation is CASSQVLQGAPYGYTF. The V call is TRBV4-1, the J call TRBJ1-2, with 8 bases lining up with TRBD1. The CDR3 has 16 residues. CDR1 MGHRA and CDR2 YSYEKL come from the germline V gene. V lost 1 base to trimming and J lost 4 bases; unmatched junction nucleotides: 8.

This chain connects TRBV5-6 to TRBJ1-4; D is uncertain. Trimming removed 0 bases at V and 6 bases at J, with 3 bases between. This CDR3 has 12 residues. Germline values: CDR1 SGHDT, CDR2 YYEEEE. This CDR3 is CASSLADEKLFF. CDR3 DNA: TGTGCCAGCAGCTTGGCCGATGAAAAACTGTTTTTT.

This clonotype was observed a single time. This chain joins TRBV20-1 and TRBJ1-2; D ambiguous. The CDR3 spans 15 residues. V was shortened by 3 bases and J by 1 base, with 15 bases between the two germline ends. Looked up from germline, CDR1 is DFQATT and CDR2 is SNEGSKA (reference sequence). CDR3 bases: TGCAGTGCTAGGGCTCCAGACGGTTTTAACTATGGCTACACCTTC. Protein sequence: CSARAPDGFNYGYTF.